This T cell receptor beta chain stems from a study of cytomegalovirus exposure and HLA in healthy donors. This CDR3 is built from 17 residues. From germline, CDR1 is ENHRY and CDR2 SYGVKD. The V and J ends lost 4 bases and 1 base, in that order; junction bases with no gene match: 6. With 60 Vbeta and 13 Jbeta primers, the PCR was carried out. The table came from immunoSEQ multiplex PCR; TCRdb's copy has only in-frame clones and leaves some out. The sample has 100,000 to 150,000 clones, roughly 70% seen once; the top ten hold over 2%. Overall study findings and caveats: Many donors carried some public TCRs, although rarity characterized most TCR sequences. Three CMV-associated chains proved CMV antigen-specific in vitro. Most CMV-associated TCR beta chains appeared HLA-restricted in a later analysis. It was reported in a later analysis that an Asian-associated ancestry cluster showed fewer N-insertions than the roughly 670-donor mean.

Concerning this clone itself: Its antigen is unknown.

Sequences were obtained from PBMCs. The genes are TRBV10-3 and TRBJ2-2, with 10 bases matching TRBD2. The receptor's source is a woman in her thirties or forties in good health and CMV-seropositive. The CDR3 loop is CAISASSGRENTGELFF. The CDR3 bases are TGTGCCATCAGTGCATCCAGCGGGAGGGAGAACACCGGGGAGCTGTTTTTT.